The 29 T cell receptor beta chains reported below all come from one sample, sequenced in a study of control samples from healthy donors and cancer patients. The method was immunoSEQ multiplex PCR; TCRdb's version includes in-frame clones alone and lacks a portion of them. The sample lists roughly 13,000 clones, over 70% occurring once. The sequencing sample was made of formalin-fixed, paraffin-embedded tissue. The source of these receptors is a male donor with melanoma.

The chain uses TRBV28 and TRBJ1-6; D is uncertain. The V gene lost 5 bases and the J gene lost 11 bases, with 16 bases spanning the gap. Germline CDR1 and CDR2: MDHEN and SYDVKM. This CDR3 spans 14 amino acids. CDR3 in DNA: TGTGCCAGCAGTCCAACTGGGGTGATGCCACCCCTCCACTTT. This codes for CASSPTGVMPPLHF.

The J gene is TRBJ1-6, the V gene TRBV30; TRBD1 matches 9 bases. The J segment lost 7 bases and the V segment lost 0 bases, leaving 4 bases of the junction unmatched. The CDR3 contains 15 residues. Germline values: CDR1 GTSNPN, CDR2 SVGIG (reference sequence). CDR3 DNA: TGTGCCTGGAGTGTACTGACAGGGGGAAATTCACCCCTCCACTTT. This sequence encodes CAWSVLTGGNSPLHF. Combining the CDR3 with reference TRBV30 and TRBJ1-6 gives the whole variable domain SQTIHQWPATLVQPVGSPLSLECTVEGTSNPNLYWYRQAAGRGLQLLFYSVGIGQISSEVPQNLSASRPQDRQFILSSKKLLLSDSGFYLCAWSVLTGGNSPLHFGNGTRLTVT.

The rearrangement joins TRBV2 to TRBJ1-4, with D perhaps TRBD1 (5 bases). Germline V gene data show CDR1 as SNHLY and CDR2 as FYNNEI. V shed 4 bases and J shed 5 bases, with 8 bases lying between them. This CDR3 comprises 13 residues. Here the CDR3 DNA reads TGTGCCAGCAGTGTGGGGACCAATGAAAAACTGTTTTTT. Its protein product is CASSVGTNEKLFF.

This clone was found a few times. This chain connects TRBV27 to TRBJ1-2; D possibly corresponds to TRBD1 (6 bases). The CDR3 length is 17 residues. V lost 4 bases and J 4 bases, leaving 22 bases between the germline ends. Germline V lookup: CDR1 MNHEY, CDR2 SMNVEV (reference sequence). Written as DNA, the CDR3 is TGTGCCAGCAGTTACGTGGGTATACAGGGCCCCTCCTATGGCTACACCTTC. Translating it yields CASSYVGIQGPSYGYTF.

The chain is built from TRBV3-1 (or the pseudogene TRBV3-2) and TRBJ1-3; D may be TRBD1 (6 bases). In germline, CDR1 is LGHDT, CDR2 YNNKEL (reference sequence). V lost 6 bases, J lost 0 bases, and 12 bases lay in between. The CDR3 is 15 residues long. CDR3 sequence (DNA): TGTGCCAGCAGGTCCACAGGGCTCTCTGGAAACACCATATATTTT. Residues: CASRSTGLSGNTIYF.

The gene calls are TRBV5-6 and TRBJ2-3; D might be TRBD1 or TRBD2, each matching 5 bases. V lost 0 bases to trimming and J lost 2 bases, with 10 bases between them. CDR3 size: 15 residues. Germline CDR1 is SGHDT and CDR2 is YYEEEE. CDR3: CASSLAEGTTDTQYF. Here the CDR3 DNA reads TGTGCCAGCAGCTTGGCCGAGGGGACCACAGATACGCAGTATTTT.

This rearrangement joins TRBV2 to TRBJ1-6; the D gene is possibly TRBD1 (5 bases). The CDR3 consists of 14 residues. The germline V gene encodes CDR1 SNHLY and CDR2 FYNNEI. V lost 0 bases, J lost 9 bases, and 9 bases lay in between. CDR3 coding DNA: TGTGCCAGCAGTGAAGCACAGGCGATTTCACCCCTCCACTTT. Residues: CASSEAQAISPLHF.

This chain connects TRBV19 to TRBJ1-5; perhaps TRBD1 as D (5 bases). This CDR3 has 15 residues. V lost 5 bases and J 2 bases, leaving 13 bases between the germline ends. CDR1 is LNHDA, CDR2 SQIVND, per germline (reference sequence). The CDR3 spells CASSLYRDGNQPQHF. The CDR3 nucleotides read TGTGCCAGTAGTCTCTACCGGGACGGCAATCAGCCCCAGCATTTT.

The chain recombines TRBV11-2 with TRBJ2-1; TRBD2 matches at 13 bases. Trimming took 5 bases from V and 2 from J; bases not matched to a gene: 6. The CDR3 is 17 amino acids. Germline CDR1 reads SGHAT; CDR2 reads FQNNGV. The CDR3 region has the DNA TGTGCCAGCAGCCGTACTAGCGGGGGGGCTGCCTACAATGAGCAGTTCTTC. Its protein product is CASSRTSGGAAYNEQFF.

In its sample, this clone was seen a few times. The chain carries TRBV6-5 and TRBJ2-2, with D unresolved. The CDR3 is made up of 14 amino acids. Germline assignment: CDR1 MNHEY and CDR2 SVGAGI. Trimming took off 2 bases at V and 6 bases at J, with 10 bases between the two ends. The CDR3 spells CASSYLGPAGELFF. Here the CDR3 DNA reads TGTGCCAGCAGTTACCTAGGGCCCGCCGGGGAGCTGTTTTTT.

The chain carries TRBV7-2 and TRBJ1-5, with D unclear. CDR1 is SGHTA and CDR2 is FQGNSA in the germline V gene. This CDR3 has 15 residues. V lost 2 bases and J lost 0, with 8 bases in between. The CDR3 is CASSLQGYSNQPQHF. The CDR3 bases are TGTGCCAGCAGCTTACAAGGATATAGCAATCAGCCCCAGCATTTT.

The chain combines TRBV21-1 with TRBJ2-3; the D call TRBD2 from the table was never checked on the DNA. TRBV21-1 is classified as a pseudogene. The CDR3 is 15 amino acids. Here the CDR3 reads CASGCTGGGTDTQYF. In DNA form, the CDR3 reads TGTGCCAGCGGCTGTACGGGGGGGGGCACAGATACGCAGTATTTT.

This chain joins TRBV30 and TRBJ1-1, with a possible D match to TRBD1 (5 bases). Trimming shortened V by 2 bases and J by 5 bases, and 9 bases separated the two germline ends. The length of the CDR3 is 12 residues. Germline CDR1 and CDR2: GTSNPN and SVGIG (reference sequence). The CDR3 DNA reads TGTGCCTGGAGTAAGGGGTTGACTGAAGCTTTCTTT. Its translation: CAWSKGLTEAFF.

The DNA for the CDR3 is TGTGCCAGCAGCTTAGGGACAGGGGGCCGGGAGACCCAGTACTTC. The encoded protein is CASSLGTGGRETQYF. The gene calls are TRBV7-7 and TRBJ2-5, with 11 bases that match TRBD1. Trimming removed 1 base from V and 5 bases from J; junction bases left unmatched: 3. This CDR3 comprises 15 residues. Germline-derived CDR1 and CDR2 are SSHAT and FNYEAQ (reference sequence).

The rearrangement joins TRBV5-1 to TRBJ1-5; D remains ambiguous. Trimming stripped 3 bases from V and 7 bases from J, with 11 bases between. CDR1 is SGHRS, CDR2 YFSETQ, per germline. The length of the CDR3 is 13 residues. The CDR3, as DNA: TGCGCCAGCAGCTATGGGGTCGGGCAGCCCCAGCATTTT. As protein: CASSYGVGQPQHF.

This sequence joins TRBV7-9 and TRBJ2-7; 9 bases align to TRBD1. Germline V gives CDR1 SEHNR, CDR2 FQNEAQ (reference sequence). The CDR3 is 16 amino acids. Trimming took 1 base from V and 3 from J; bases not matched to a gene: 7. In DNA form, the CDR3 reads TGTGCCAGCAGCTTAGGAGACAGGGGGTGGAACTACGAGCAGTACTTC. Its translation: CASSLGDRGWNYEQYF.

The chain is built from TRBV6-5 and TRBJ2-1; 8 nucleotides match TRBD2. V was clipped by 11 bases and J by 8 bases; unmatched bases: 11. Germline assignment: CDR1 MNHEY and CDR2 SVGAGI. The CDR3 extends over 13 amino acids. The CDR3 DNA is TGTGCCGGACGCCGGGGGGGGCAATATGAGCAGTTCTTC. Amino acid sequence: CAGRRGGQYEQFF.

The rearrangement uses TRBV6-2 or TRBV6-3 and TRBJ2-7; D unclear. The length of the CDR3 is 11 residues. The germline V gene encodes CDR1 MNHEY and CDR2 SVGEGT. Trimming took 5 bases from V and 3 from J, leaving 5 bases between them. The CDR3 protein is CASSPLYEQYF. In DNA form, the CDR3 reads TGTGCCAGCAGTCCCCTCTACGAGCAGTACTTC.

CDR3 DNA: TGTGCCAGCAGCTCGACAGGGAACACTGAAGCTTTCTTT. Its protein is CASSSTGNTEAFF. J is TRBJ1-1 and V is TRBV7-3; D perhaps matches TRBD1 (6 bases). V lost 4 bases and J lost 1, with 7 bases in between. The CDR3 extends over 13 amino acids. The germline CDR1 and CDR2 sequences are SGHTA and FQGTGA. The whole variable domain, filled in from reference TRBV7-3 and TRBJ1-1, reads GAGVSQTPSNKVTEKGKYVELRCDPISGHTALYWYRQSLGQGPEFLIYFQGTGAADDSGLPNDRFFAVRPEGSVSTLKIQRTERGDSAVYLCASSSTGNTEAFFGQGTRLTVV.

The gene calls are TRBV27 and TRBJ1-2, with 8 positions matching TRBD1. Germline trimming cut 2 bases from V and 7 bases from J; bases unmatched to any gene: 9. The CDR3 has 15 amino acids. Germline loops: CDR1 MNHEY, CDR2 SMNVEV (reference sequence). In DNA form, the CDR3 reads TGTGCCAGCAGTTTACTGGGCAGGGGGCCGGGTGGCTACACCTTC. This translates into CASSLLGRGPGGYTF.

The chain couples TRBV9 to TRBJ2-3, with TRBD1 identical over 9 bases. CDR3 length: 15 residues. V lost 3 bases to trimming and J lost 2 bases; unmatched junction nucleotides: 4. Germline V lookup: CDR1 SGDLS, CDR2 YYNGEE. CDR3 in DNA: TGTGCCAGCAGCGCCCGGGACAGGGCCACAGATACGCAGTATTTT. It codes for CASSARDRATDTQYF.

This clone appeared a single time. The V call is TRBV7-9, the J call TRBJ2-7; D is unresolved. Trimming shortened V by 5 bases and J by 2 bases, and 10 bases separated the two germline ends. Germline V CDR1 and CDR2: SEHNR, FQNEAQ (reference sequence). The CDR3 spans 13 residues. CDR3 nucleotides: TGTGCCAGCAGCCCTCTTACGACCTACGAGCAGTACTTC. Translation: CASSPLTTYEQYF.

The V and J genes are TRBV7-2 and TRBJ1-2; 12 bases line up with TRBD1. After removal of 8 bases from V and 5 bases from J, the junction contained 15 bases not matched to a gene. There are 17 residues in the CDR3. Germline lookup yields CDR1 SGHTA and CDR2 FQGNSA. The CDR3 here is CASGGQGAALGLYGYTF. In DNA form, the CDR3 reads TGTGCCAGCGGGGGACAGGGGGCCGCTTTGGGATTGTATGGCTACACCTTC. Variable domain in full (rest from reference TRBV7-2 and TRBJ1-2): GAGVSQSPSNKVTEKGKDVELRCDPISGHTALYWYRQSLGQGLEFLIYFQGNSAPDKSGLPSDRFSAERTGGSVSTLTIQRTQQEDSAVYLCASGGQGAALGLYGYTFGSGTRLTVV.

The chain couples TRBV4-2 to TRBJ2-2; D is possibly TRBD1 (5 bases). Germline V CDR1 and CDR2: LGHNA, YNFKEQ. V gave up 1 base and J gave up 0 bases, with 12 bases separating them. The CDR3 consists of 17 residues. The CDR3 sequence: CASSQGQGTSNTGELFF. CDR3 sequence (DNA): TGTGCCAGCAGCCAAGGGCAGGGCACTTCGAACACCGGGGAGCTGTTTTTT.

The chain links TRBV7-9 to TRBJ2-3; 9 bases line up with TRBD2. CDR1 is SEHNR, CDR2 FQNEAQ, per germline (reference sequence). The CDR3 length is 15 residues. With V trimmed by 1 base and J by 1 base, 0 bases remained unmatched. The CDR3: CASSLVAGGTDTQYF. CDR3 coding DNA: TGTGCCAGCAGCTTAGTAGCGGGGGGCACAGATACGCAGTATTTT.

CDR3 sequence (DNA): TGTGCCAGCAGCGTGAGGGGGGGGCACCTCACAGATACGCAGTATTTT. Translation gives CASSVRGGHLTDTQYF. The V call is TRBV9, the J call TRBJ2-3; tentative D call: TRBD2 (7 bases). Deletions cut 2 bases from V and 2 bases from J, with 15 bases between. The CDR3 has 16 amino acids. Looked up from germline, CDR1 is SGDLS and CDR2 is YYNGEE.

This clone showed up just once. This rearrangement joins TRBV19 to TRBJ2-2; D is unresolved. Germline lookup yields CDR1 LNHDA and CDR2 SQIVND (reference sequence). V was pared by 6 bases and J by 1 base, with 12 bases between. The CDR3 extends over 15 amino acids. The DNA for the CDR3 is TGTGCCAGTAGCATCCCTAGGGTGAACACCGGGGAGCTGTTTTTT. Translation: CASSIPRVNTGELFF.

The chain recombines TRBV19 with TRBJ2-6, with unresolved D. V lost 6 bases and J lost 0, with 21 bases in between. Germline CDR1 and CDR2: LNHDA and SQIVND (reference sequence). The CDR3 runs 19 residues. CDR3 coding DNA: TGTGCCAGTAGCCGGGTGGCTTCTCAGGCTATCTCTGGGGCCAACGTCCTGACTTTC. It translates to CASSRVASQAISGANVLTF.

In its sample, this clone was seen a few times. The chain recombines TRBV14 with TRBJ2-3, with D possibly called TRBD1 or TRBD2 (6 bases each). This CDR3 has 16 amino acids. The ends were cut back, 1 base at V and 0 bases at J, with 11 bases in the middle. Germline V gives CDR1 SGHDN, CDR2 FVKESK. Written as DNA, the CDR3 is TGTGCCAGCAGCCAAGTCTGGGGGGCTAGCACAGATACGCAGTATTTT. Its translation is CASSQVWGASTDTQYF.